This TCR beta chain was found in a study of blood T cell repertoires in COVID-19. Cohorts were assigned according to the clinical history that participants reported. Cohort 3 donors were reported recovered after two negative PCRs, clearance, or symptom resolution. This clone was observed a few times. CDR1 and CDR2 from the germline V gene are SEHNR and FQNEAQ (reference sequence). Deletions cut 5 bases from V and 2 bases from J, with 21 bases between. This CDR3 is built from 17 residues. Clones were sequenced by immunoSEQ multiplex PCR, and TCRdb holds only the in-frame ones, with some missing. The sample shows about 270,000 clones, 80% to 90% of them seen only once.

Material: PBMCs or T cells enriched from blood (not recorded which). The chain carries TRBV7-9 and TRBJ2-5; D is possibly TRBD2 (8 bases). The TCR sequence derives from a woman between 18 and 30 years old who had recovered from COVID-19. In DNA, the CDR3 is TGTGCCAGCAGCCGTAATGGCGGGGGGACAGCGCAAGAGACCCAGTACTTC. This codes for CASSRNGGGTAQETQYF. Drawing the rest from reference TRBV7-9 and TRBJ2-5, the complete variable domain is DTGVSQNPRHKITKRGQNVTFRCDPISEHNRLYWYRQTLGQGPEFLTYFQNEAQLEKSRLLSDRFSAERPKGSFSTLEIQRTEQGDSAMYLCASSRNGGGTAQETQYFGPGTRLLVL.